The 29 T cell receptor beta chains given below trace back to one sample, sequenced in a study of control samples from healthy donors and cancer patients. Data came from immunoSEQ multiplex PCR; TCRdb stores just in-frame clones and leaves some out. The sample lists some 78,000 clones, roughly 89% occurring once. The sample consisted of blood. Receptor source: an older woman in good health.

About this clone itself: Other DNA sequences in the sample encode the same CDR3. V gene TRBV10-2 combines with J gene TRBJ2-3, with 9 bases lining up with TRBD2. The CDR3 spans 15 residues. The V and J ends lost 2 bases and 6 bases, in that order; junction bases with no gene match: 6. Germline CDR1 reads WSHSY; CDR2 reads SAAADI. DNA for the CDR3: TGCGCCAGCAGTGAGAGGCGCGGGGGGGCGGATACGCAGTATTTT. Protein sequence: CASSERRGGADTQYF.

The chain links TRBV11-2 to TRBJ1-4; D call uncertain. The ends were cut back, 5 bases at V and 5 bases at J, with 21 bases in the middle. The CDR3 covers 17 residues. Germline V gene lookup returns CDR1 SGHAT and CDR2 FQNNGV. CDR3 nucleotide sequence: TGTGCCAGCAGCCCGGCCGTAACAGCGCCTTTAAATGAAAAACTGTTTTTT. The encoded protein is CASSPAVTAPLNEKLFF. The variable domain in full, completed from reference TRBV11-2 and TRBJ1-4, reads EAGVAQSPRYKIIEKRQSVAFWCNPISGHATLYWYQQILGQGPKLLIQFQNNGVVDDSQLPKDRFSAERLKGVDSTLKIQPAKLEDSAVYLCASSPAVTAPLNEKLFFGSGTQLSVL.

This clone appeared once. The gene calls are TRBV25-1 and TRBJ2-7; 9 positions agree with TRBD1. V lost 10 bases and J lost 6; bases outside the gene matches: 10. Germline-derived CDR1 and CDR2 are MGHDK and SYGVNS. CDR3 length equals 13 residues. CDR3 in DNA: TGTGCCATACAAGGGACAGGGTTTTCCGAGCAGTACTTC. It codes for CAIQGTGFSEQYF.

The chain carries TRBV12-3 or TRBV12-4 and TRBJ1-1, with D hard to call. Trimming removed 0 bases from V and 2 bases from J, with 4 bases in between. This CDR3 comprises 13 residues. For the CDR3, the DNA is TGTGCCAGCAGTTTAGCCCCTAACACTGAAGCTTTCTTT. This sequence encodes CASSLAPNTEAFF.

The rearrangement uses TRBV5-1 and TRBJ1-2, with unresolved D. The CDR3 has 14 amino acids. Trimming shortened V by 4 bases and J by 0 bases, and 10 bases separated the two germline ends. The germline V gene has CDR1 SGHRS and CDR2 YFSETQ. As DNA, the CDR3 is TGCGCCAGCAGCCCTCCCCAAGCTAACTATGGCTACACCTTC. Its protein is CASSPPQANYGYTF.

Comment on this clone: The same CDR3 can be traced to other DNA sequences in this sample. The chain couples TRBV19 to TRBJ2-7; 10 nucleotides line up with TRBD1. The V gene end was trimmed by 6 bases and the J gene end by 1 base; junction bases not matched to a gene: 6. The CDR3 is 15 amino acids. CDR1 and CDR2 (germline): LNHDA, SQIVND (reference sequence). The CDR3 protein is CASSDPGQGSYEQYF. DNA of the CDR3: TGTGCCAGTAGCGATCCGGGACAGGGGTCCTACGAGCAGTACTTC.

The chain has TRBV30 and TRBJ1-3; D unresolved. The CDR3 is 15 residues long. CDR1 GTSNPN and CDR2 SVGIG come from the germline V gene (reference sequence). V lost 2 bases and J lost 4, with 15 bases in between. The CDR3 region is CAWSPSGKPGNTIYF. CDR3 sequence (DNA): TGTGCCTGGAGTCCCTCCGGGAAACCCGGAAACACCATATATTTT.

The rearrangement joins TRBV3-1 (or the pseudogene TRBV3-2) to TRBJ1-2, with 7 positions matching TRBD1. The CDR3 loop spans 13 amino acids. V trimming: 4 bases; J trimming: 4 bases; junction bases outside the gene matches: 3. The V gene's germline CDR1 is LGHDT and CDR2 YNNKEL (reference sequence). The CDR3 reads CASSPQGGYGYTF. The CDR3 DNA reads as TGTGCCAGCAGCCCGCAGGGGGGCTATGGCTACACCTTC.

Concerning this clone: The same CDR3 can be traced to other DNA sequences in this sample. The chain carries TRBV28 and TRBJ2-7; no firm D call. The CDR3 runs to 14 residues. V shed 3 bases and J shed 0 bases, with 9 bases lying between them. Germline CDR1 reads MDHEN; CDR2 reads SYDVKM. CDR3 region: CASSFGGSSYEQYF. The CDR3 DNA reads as TGTGCCAGCAGTTTTGGCGGTAGCTCCTACGAGCAGTACTTC.

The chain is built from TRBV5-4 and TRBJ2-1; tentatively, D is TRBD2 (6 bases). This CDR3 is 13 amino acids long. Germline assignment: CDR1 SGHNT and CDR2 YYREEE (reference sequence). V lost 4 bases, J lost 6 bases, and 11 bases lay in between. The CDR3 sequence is CASSPWDFNEQFF. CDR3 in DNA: TGTGCCAGCAGCCCCTGGGACTTCAATGAGCAGTTCTTC.

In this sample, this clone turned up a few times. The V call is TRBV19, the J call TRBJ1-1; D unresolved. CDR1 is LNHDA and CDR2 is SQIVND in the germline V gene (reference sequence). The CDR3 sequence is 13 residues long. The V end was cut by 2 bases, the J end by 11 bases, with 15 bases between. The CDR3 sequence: CASSIRSLARAFF. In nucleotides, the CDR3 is TGTGCCAGTAGTATACGCTCATTAGCCCGGGCTTTCTTT.

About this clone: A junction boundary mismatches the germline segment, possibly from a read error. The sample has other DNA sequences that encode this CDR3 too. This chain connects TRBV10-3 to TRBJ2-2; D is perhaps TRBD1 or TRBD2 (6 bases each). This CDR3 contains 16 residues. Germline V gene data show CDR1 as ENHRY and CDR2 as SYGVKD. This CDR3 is CAISELGGGLSGELFF. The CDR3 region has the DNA TGTGCCATCAGTGAGTTAGGGGGAGGACTCTCCGGGGAGCTATTTTTT.

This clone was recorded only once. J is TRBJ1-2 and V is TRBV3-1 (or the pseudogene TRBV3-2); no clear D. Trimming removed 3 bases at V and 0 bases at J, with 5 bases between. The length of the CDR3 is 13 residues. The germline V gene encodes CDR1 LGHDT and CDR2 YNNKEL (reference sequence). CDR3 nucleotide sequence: TGTGCCAGCAGCCACCAGTCTAACTATGGCTACACCTTC. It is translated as CASSHQSNYGYTF.

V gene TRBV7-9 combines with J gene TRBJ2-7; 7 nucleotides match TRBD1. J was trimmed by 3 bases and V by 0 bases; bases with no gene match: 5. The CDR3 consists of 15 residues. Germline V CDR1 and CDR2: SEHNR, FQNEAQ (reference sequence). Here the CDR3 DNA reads TGTGCCAGCAGCTTAGCTTACAGGGGCCGCTACGAGCAGTACTTC. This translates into CASSLAYRGRYEQYF.

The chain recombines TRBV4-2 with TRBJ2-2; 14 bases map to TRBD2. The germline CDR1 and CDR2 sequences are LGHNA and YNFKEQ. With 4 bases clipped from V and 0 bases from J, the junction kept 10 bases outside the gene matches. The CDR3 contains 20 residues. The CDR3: CASSPSAGTSGRSNTGELFF. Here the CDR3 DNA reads TGTGCCAGCAGCCCATCCGCCGGGACTAGCGGGAGATCGAACACCGGGGAGCTGTTTTTT.

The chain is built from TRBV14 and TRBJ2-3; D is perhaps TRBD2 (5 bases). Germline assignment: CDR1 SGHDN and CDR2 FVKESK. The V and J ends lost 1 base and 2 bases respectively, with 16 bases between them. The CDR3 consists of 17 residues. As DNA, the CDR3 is TGTGCCAGCAGCCAAGTGTTCCGGGGAACCTACACAGATACGCAGTATTTT. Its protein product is CASSQVFRGTYTDTQYF.

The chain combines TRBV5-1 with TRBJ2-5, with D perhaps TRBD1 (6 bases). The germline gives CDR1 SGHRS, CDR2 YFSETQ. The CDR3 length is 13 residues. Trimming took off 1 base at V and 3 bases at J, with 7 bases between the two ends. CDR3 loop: CASSLWDKETQYF. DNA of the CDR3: TGCGCCAGCAGCTTGTGGGACAAAGAGACCCAGTACTTC.

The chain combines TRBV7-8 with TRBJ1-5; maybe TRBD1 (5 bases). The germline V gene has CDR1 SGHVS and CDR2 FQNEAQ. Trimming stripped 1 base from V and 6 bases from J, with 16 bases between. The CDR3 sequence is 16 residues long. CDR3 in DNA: TGTGCCAGCAGCTTAGTGGGTCTGGGGCAGGGTCAGCCCCAGCATTTT. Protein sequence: CASSLVGLGQGQPQHF.

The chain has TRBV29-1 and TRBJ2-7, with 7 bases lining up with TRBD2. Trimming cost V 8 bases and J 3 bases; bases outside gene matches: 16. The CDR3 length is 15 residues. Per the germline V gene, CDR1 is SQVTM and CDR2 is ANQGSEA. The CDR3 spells CSSDPVLAELYEQYF. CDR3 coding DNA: TGCAGCTCCGACCCCGTCCTAGCGGAGCTCTACGAGCAGTACTTC.

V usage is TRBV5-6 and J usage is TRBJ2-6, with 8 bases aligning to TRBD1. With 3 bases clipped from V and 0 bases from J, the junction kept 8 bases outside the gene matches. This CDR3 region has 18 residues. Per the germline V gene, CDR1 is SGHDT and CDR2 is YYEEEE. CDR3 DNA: TGTGCCAGCAGCTCTGGACAGGGACGATTCTCTGGGGCCAACGTCCTGACTTTC. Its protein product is CASSSGQGRFSGANVLTF.

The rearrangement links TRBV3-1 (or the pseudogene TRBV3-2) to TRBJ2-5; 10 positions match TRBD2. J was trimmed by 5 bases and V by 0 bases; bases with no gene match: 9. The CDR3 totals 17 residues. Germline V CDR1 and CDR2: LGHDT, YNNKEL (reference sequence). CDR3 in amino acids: CASSQDWVAGGGETQYF. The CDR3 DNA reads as TGTGCCAGCAGCCAAGATTGGGTAGCGGGGGGTGGGGAGACCCAGTACTTC.

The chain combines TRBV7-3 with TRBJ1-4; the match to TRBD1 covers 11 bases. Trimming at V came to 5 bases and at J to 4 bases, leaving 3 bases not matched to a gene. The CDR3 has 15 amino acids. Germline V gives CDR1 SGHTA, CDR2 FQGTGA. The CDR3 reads CASSLGTGGNEKLFF. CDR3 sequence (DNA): TGTGCCAGCAGCCTCGGGACAGGGGGTAATGAAAAACTGTTTTTT.

The CDR3 DNA follows: TGTGCCAGCAGCGCGGACAGGTACTATGGCTACACCTTC. Its protein is CASSADRYYGYTF. This chain uses TRBV7-8 with TRBJ1-2; 7 bases agree with TRBD1. V was pared by 5 bases and J by 3 bases, with 3 bases of the junction left unmatched. The germline CDR1 and CDR2 sequences are SGHVS and FQNEAQ. The CDR3 contains 13 residues.

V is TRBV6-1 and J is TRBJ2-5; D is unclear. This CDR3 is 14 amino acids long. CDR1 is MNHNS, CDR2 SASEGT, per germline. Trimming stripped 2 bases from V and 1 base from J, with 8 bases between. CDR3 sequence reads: CASSESGGQETQYF. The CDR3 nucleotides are TGTGCCAGCAGTGAATCAGGCGGCCAAGAGACCCAGTACTTC.

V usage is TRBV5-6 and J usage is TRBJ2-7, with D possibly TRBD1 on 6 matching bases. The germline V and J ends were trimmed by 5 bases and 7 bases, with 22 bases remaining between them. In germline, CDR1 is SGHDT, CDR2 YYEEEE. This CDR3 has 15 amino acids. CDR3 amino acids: CASSLPTTRGWEQYF. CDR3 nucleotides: TGTGCCAGCAGTTTACCCACTACCAGGGGTTGGGAGCAGTACTTC.

The CDR3 is CASSLDAYGYTF. DNA of the CDR3: TGTGCCAGCAGCTTAGACGCCTATGGCTACACCTTC. The V gene is TRBV7-9, the J gene TRBJ1-2, with no clear D. Per germline, CDR1 SEHNR and CDR2 FQNEAQ (reference sequence). This CDR3 has 12 amino acids. V was clipped by 1 base and J by 4 bases, with 4 bases between them.

The CDR3 DNA sequence: TGTGCCAGCAGCGGCCAGACAGGGCATGACTATGGCTACACCTTC. Amino acids: CASSGQTGHDYGYTF. The rearrangement joins TRBV9 to TRBJ1-2, with TRBD1 matching over 7 bases. V gave up 3 bases and J gave up 3 bases; unmatched junction bases: 8. The germline V gene encodes CDR1 SGDLS and CDR2 YYNGEE. This CDR3 is 15 amino acids long.

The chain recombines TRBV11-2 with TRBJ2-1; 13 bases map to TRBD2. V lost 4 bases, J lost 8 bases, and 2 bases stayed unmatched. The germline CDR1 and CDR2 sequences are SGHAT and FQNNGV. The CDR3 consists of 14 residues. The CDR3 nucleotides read TGTGCCAGCAGCTCGGGACTAGCGGGGTATGAGCAGTTCTTC. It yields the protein CASSSGLAGYEQFF.

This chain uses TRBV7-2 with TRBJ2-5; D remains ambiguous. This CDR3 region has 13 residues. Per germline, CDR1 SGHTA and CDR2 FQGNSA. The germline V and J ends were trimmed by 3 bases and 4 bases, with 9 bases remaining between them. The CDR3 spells CASSFRAGETQYF. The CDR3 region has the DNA TGTGCCAGCAGCTTTAGAGCAGGAGAGACCCAGTACTTC.